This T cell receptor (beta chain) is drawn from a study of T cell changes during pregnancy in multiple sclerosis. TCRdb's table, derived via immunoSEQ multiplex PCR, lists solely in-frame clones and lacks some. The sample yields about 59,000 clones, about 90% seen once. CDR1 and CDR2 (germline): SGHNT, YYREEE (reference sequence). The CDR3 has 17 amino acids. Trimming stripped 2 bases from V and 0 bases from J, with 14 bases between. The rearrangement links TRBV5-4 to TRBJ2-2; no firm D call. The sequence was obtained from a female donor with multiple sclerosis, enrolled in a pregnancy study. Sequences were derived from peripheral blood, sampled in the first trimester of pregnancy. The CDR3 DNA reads TGTGCCAGCAGCTTCTCGTTGTTAGCAGCGAACACCGGGGAGCTGTTTTTT. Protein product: CASSFSLLAANTGELFF.